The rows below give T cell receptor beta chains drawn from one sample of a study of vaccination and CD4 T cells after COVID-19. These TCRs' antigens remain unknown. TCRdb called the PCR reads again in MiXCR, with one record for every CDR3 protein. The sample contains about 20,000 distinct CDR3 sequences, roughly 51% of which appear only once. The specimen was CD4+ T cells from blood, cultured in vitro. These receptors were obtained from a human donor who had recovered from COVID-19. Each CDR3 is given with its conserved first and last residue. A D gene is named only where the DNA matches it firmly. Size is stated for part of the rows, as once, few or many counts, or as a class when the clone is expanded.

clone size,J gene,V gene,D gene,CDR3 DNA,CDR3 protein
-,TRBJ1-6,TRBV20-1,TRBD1,TGCAGTGCTAGGGGACAGGGGGCAGTGAATTCACCCCTCCACTTT,CSARGQGAVNSPLHF
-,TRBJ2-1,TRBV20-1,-,TGCAGTTGCTCGGGGGGCGGGACTACCACCTCGAGCTCCTACAATGAGCAGTTCTTC,CSCSGGGTTTSSSYNEQFF
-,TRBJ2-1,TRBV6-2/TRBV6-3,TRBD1,TGTGCCAGCAGGACTACGCCGGGACAGGTCTACAATGAGCAGTTCTTC,CASRTTPGQVYNEQFF
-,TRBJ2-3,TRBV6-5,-,TGTGCCAGCAGTTACTCGTCCCCCCGGACAGATACGCAGTATTTT,CASSYSSPRTDTQYF
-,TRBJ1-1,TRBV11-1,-,TGTGCCAGCAGCTTATTTCTGAACACTGAAGCTTTCTTT,CASSLFLNTEAFF
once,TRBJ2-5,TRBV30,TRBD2,TGTGCCTGGAGTGTACGGCGGGGGATCGCGGAGACCCAGTACTTC,CAWSVRRGIAETQYF
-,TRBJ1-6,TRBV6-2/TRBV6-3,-,TGTGCCAGCAGTCTCCTTGGGGACATAAATTCACCCCTCCACTTT,CASSLLGDINSPLHF
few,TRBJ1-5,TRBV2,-,TGTGCCAGCAGCACATTCTCGAATCAGCCCCAGCATTTT,CASSTFSNQPQHF
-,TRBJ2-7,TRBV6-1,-,TGTGCCAGCAGTGACCGGTACGAGCAGTACTTC,CASSDRYEQYF
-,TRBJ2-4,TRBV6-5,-,TGTGCCAGCAGTTCGGGCCCCCAAACCATTCAGTACTTC,CASSSGPQTIQYF
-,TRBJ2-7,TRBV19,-,TGTGCCAGTAGTTGGGGGGTCGGCCGTGGGCAGTACTTC,CASSWGVGRGQYF
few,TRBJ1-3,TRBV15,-,TGTGCCACCAGCAGAGATCAGGGACGAGGAAACACCATATATTTT,CATSRDQGRGNTIYF
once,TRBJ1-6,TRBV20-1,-,TGCAGTGCTAGTCGCAATCCCGGCGTGATTAATTCACCCCTCCACTTT,CSASRNPGVINSPLHF
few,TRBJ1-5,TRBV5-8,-,TGTGCCAGCAGCTTTGGAGCAGGGGTTCAGCCCCAGCATTTT,CASSFGAGVQPQHF
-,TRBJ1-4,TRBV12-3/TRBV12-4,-,TGTGCCAGCAGTGGACGCCTGTTAAAACTGTTTTTT,CASSGRLLKLFF
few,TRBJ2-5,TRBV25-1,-,TGTGCCAGCAGTGACAACAGGGCCTCAGAGACCCAGTACTTC,CASSDNRASETQYF
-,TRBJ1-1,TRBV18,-,TGTGCCAGCTCACCAACGGTCGGAACCGGTGCTGAAGCTTTCTTT,CASSPTVGTGAEAFF
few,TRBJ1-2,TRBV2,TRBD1,TGTGCCAGCAGTGAACCTACCGGGACAGGGCTCCTCTATGGCTACACCTTC,CASSEPTGTGLLYGYTF
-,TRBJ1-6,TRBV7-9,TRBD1,TGTGCCAGCAGTCGGGACAGGGACAGTTCACCCCTCCACTTT,CASSRDRDSSPLHF
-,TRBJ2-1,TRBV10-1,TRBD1,TGCGCCAGCAGCTTACGGGACAGGAACAATGAGCAGTTCTTC,CASSLRDRNNEQFF
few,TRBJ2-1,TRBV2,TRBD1,TGTGCCAGCACAGGACAGGGTTATGAGCAGTTCTTC,CASTGQGYEQFF
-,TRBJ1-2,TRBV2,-,TGTGCCAGCCGCGGGCAGGGAAGCTGTGGCTACACCTTC,CASRGQGSCGYTF
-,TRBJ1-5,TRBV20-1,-,TGCAGTGCTCTCGACAACTCCAATCAGCCCCAGCATTTT,CSALDNSNQPQHF
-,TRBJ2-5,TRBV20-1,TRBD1,TGCAGTGCAAACGGACAGGGGATGGCAGAGACCCAGTACTTC,CSANGQGMAETQYF
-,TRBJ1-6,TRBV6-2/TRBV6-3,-,TGTGCCAGCACCCGGAGTCGAGGGGGTAATTCACCCCTCCACTTT,CASTRSRGGNSPLHF
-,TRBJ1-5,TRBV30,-,TGTGCCTGGAGTGCTGACAGCGGCGGTCAGCCCCAGCATTTT,CAWSADSGGQPQHF
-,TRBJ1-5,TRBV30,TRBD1,TGTGCCTGGAGTGGGGACAGGGGGCTAGAGCAGCCCCAGCATTTT,CAWSGDRGLEQPQHF
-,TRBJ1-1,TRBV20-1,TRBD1,TGCAGTGCTAGACGAGGACAGGGCACTGAAGCTTTCTTT,CSARRGQGTEAFF
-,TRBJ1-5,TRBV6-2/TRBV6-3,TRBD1,TGTGCCAGCAGCCTCGACAGGGCTGGCAATCAGCCCCAGCATTTT,CASSLDRAGNQPQHF
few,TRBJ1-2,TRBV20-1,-,TGCAGGAGGCCAGGACCCTATGGCTACACCTTC,CRRPGPYGYTF
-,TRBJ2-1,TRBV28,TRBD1,TGTGCCAGCACTCTCTCAGGGACAGTCTACAATGAGCAGTTCTTC,CASTLSGTVYNEQFF
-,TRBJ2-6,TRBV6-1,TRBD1,TGTGCCAGCAATCAACAGGGGGCTTTAGGGGCCAACGTCCTGACTTTC,CASNQQGALGANVLTF
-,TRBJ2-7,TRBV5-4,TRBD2,TGTGCCAGCAGTCGTCCCGGGACTACCTTGTCGGAGCAGTACTTC,CASSRPGTTLSEQYF
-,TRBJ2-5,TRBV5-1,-,TGCGCCAGCAGCTTCGGACAGGCCGGAGGGGAGACCCAGTACTTC,CASSFGQAGGETQYF
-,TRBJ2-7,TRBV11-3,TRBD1,TGTGCCAGCAGTCCTAGGGACAGCACTTTCTCCTACGAGCAGTACTTC,CASSPRDSTFSYEQYF
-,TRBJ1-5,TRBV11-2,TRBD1,TGTGCCAGCAGCGTTGACAGGGGCAATCAGCCCCAGCATTTT,CASSVDRGNQPQHF
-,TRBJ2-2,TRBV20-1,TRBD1,TGCAGTGCTACGAACCCCCGGACAGGGAACACCGGGGAGCTGTTTTTT,CSATNPRTGNTGELFF